Each of the 32 T cell receptor beta chains below was sequenced from the same sample in a study of blood T cells in healthy people across ages. Next came a second PCR, run for 7 to 11 cycles, which used a sample-barcoded 5' primer along with a J-beta primer mix. TCRdb used MiXCR to reprocess the 5' RACE reads, holding one entry per CDR3 protein. The sample holds about 1.1 million distinct CDR3 sequences, less than 45% seen once. The sequenced sample consisted of blood. Receptors originate from a man younger than 35 in good health.

The chain couples TRBV7-2 to TRBJ2-5; D is undetermined. Germline V gene data show CDR1 as SGHTA and CDR2 as FQGNSA. The CDR3 runs 13 residues. V lost 1 base to trimming and J lost 7 bases, with 10 bases between them. The CDR3 here is CASSLGLVGTQYF. CDR3 sequence (DNA): TGTGCCAGCAGCTTAGGACTCGTGGGGACCCAGTACTTC. The full variable domain, its missing parts supplied by reference TRBV7-2 and TRBJ2-5, is GAGVSQSPSNKVTEKGKDVELRCDPISGHTALYWYRQSLGQGLEFLIYFQGNSAPDKSGLPSDRFSAERTGGSVSTLTIQRTQQEDSAVYLCASSLGLVGTQYFGPGTRLLVL.

The chain carries TRBV20-1 and TRBJ1-1; D not resolved. Per the germline V gene, CDR1 is DFQATT and CDR2 is SNEGSKA (reference sequence). CDR3 length equals 12 residues. V lost 5 bases, J lost 8 bases, and 15 bases lay in between. The CDR3 nucleotides read TGCAGTGCTCCTAGGGCGGGCTCCGAAGCTTTCTTT. Its protein is CSAPRAGSEAFF.

J is TRBJ1-1 and V is TRBV6-1; D is undetermined. Germline lookup yields CDR1 MNHNS and CDR2 SASEGT. The CDR3 extends over 13 amino acids. V gave up 4 bases and J gave up 10 bases, with 16 bases separating them. CDR3 in DNA: TGTGCCAGCAGTGGGACTCTTGGACGGCGAGCTTTCTTT. Protein sequence: CASSGTLGRRAFF.

This clonotype occurred a few times. The rearrangement uses TRBV10-3 and TRBJ2-1; the match to TRBD2 covers 8 bases. This CDR3 has 13 amino acids. Germline V gene sequence: CDR1 ENHRY, CDR2 SYGVKD. V lost 10 bases, J lost 7 bases, and 9 bases stayed unmatched. The CDR3 coding sequence is TGTGCCACCGGGAGGGCCAGTCAAAATGAGCAGTTCTTC. It encodes CATGRASQNEQFF.

This clonotype was detected many times. The chain links TRBV20-1 to TRBJ2-3; 7 positions agree with TRBD1. CDR1 is DFQATT and CDR2 is SNEGSKA in the germline V gene (reference sequence). J lost 0 bases, V lost 6 bases, and 6 bases had no gene match. This CDR3 is built from 14 residues. In nucleotides, the CDR3 is TGCAGTGCGCTGACAGGGCTTAGCACAGATACGCAGTATTTT. Protein sequence: CSALTGLSTDTQYF.

This clonotype was picked up one time. The rearrangement uses TRBV5-5 and TRBJ2-1; D uncertain. Trimming stripped 1 base from V and 6 bases from J, with 17 bases between. CDR3 length: 16 residues. From germline, CDR1 is SGHKS and CDR2 YYEKEE (reference sequence). The CDR3 nucleotides read TGTGCCAGCAGCTTGTTGCCAGGACCCCCAGTCAATGAGCAGTTCTTC. The encoded protein is CASSLLPGPPVNEQFF. Based on the CDR3 plus reference TRBV5-5 and TRBJ2-1, the full variable domain is DAGVTQSPTHLIKTRGQQVTLRCSPISGHKSVSWYQQVLGQGPQFIFQYYEKEERGRGNFPDRFSARQFPNYSSELNVNALLLGDSALYLCASSLLPGPPVNEQFFGPGTRLTVL.

The chain is built from TRBV28 and TRBJ1-2; TRBD1 aligns across 9 bases. Germline values: CDR1 MDHEN, CDR2 SYDVKM. The CDR3 contains 16 residues. The ends lost 5 bases at V and 4 bases at J; junction bases unmatched: 11. The CDR3 DNA reads TGTGCCAGCAGTCTACCTACAGGGGGCCCCTCCTATGGCTACACCTTC. This encodes CASSLPTGGPSYGYTF.

The gene calls are TRBV29-1 and TRBJ1-2, with TRBD1 matching over 7 bases. With V trimmed by 1 base and J by 0 bases, 5 bases remained unmatched. The germline V gene encodes CDR1 SQVTM and CDR2 ANQGSEA. The CDR3 has 15 residues. The CDR3 DNA reads as TGCAGCGTTGAAGGGAGGCAGGGGGCTAACTATGGCTACACCTTC. It encodes CSVEGRQGANYGYTF.

This rearrangement joins TRBV7-9 to TRBJ2-1; D perhaps matches TRBD1 (6 bases). V shed 2 bases and J shed 12 bases, with 23 bases lying between them. Germline CDR1 is SEHNR and CDR2 is FQNEAQ (reference sequence). This CDR3 is 16 amino acids long. CDR3 DNA sequence: TGTGCCAGCAGCTTAAGTAGGCCACAGGGAATAACTGGGCAGTTCTTC. Amino acid sequence: CASSLSRPQGITGQFF. The complete variable domain, with remaining parts taken from reference TRBV7-9 and TRBJ2-1, reads DTGVSQNPRHKITKRGQNVTFRCDPISEHNRLYWYRQTLGQGPEFLTYFQNEAQLEKSRLLSDRFSAERPKGSFSTLEIQRTEQGDSAMYLCASSLSRPQGITGQFFGPGTRLTVL.

The rearrangement links TRBV18 to TRBJ1-1, with D possibly being TRBD1 (5 bases). The CDR3 has 15 residues. CDR1 and CDR2 (germline): KGHSH, LQKENI. The V end lost 0 bases, the J end lost 3 bases, and 11 bases lay between the germline ends. The CDR3 nucleotides are TGTGCCAGCTCACCACCGAGGGGAGAGTACACTGAAGCTTTCTTT. As protein: CASSPPRGEYTEAFF.

The chain recombines TRBV4-1 with TRBJ2-1; weak D call: TRBD1 (5 bases). This CDR3 has 16 residues. Germline CDR1 and CDR2: MGHRA and YSYEKL. V lost 0 bases, J lost 3 bases, and 12 bases lay in between. The CDR3 reads CASSQDQGNVYNEQFF. The CDR3 DNA reads TGCGCCAGCAGCCAAGATCAGGGAAATGTCTACAATGAGCAGTTCTTC.

There are a few counts of this clonotype. V is TRBV2 and J is TRBJ2-1, with TRBD2 matching over 8 bases. V was pared by 6 bases and J by 9 bases, with 16 bases of the junction left unmatched. Germline V gene lookup returns CDR1 SNHLY and CDR2 FYNNEI. The CDR3 extends over 16 amino acids. The CDR3 DNA reads TGTGCCAGCAGCGAAAGGGTTGGGACTAGTTTAGTTGAGCAGTTCTTC. Its protein is CASSERVGTSLVEQFF.

The chain is built from TRBV20-1 and TRBJ1-1; a possible D gene is TRBD1 (5 bases). Trimming took off 0 bases at V and 5 bases at J, with 7 bases between the two ends. The CDR3 is 12 residues long. Germline V CDR1 and CDR2: DFQATT, SNEGSKA (reference sequence). CDR3 sequence: CSAREGATEAFF. The CDR3 DNA is TGCAGTGCTAGAGAAGGGGCTACTGAAGCTTTCTTT.

This clonotype was observed at least ten times. The CDR3 reads CSARGPEANYGYTF. The CDR3 region has the DNA TGCAGTGCTAGAGGTCCGGAAGCTAACTATGGCTACACCTTC. V is TRBV20-1 and J is TRBJ1-2; no firm D call. CDR1 and CDR2 (germline): DFQATT, SNEGSKA (reference sequence). Trimming stripped 1 base from V and 0 bases from J, with 9 bases between. This CDR3 is built from 14 residues.

This chain connects TRBV2 to TRBJ2-2; unclear D gene. This CDR3 comprises 14 residues. V was pared by 3 bases and J by 7 bases, with 12 bases between. Germline CDR1 and CDR2: SNHLY and FYNNEI. The CDR3 spells CASSESGVVGELFF. The CDR3 DNA sequence: TGTGCCAGCAGTGAGAGTGGGGTGGTCGGGGAGCTGTTTTTT.

The chain recombines TRBV27 with TRBJ1-5; 8 bases line up with TRBD1. This CDR3 comprises 14 residues. The V gene's germline CDR1 is MNHEY and CDR2 SMNVEV (reference sequence). The trim removed 0 bases at V and 6 bases at J, leaving 1 base unmatched. The CDR3 spells CASSLSTGGQPQHF. The CDR3 DNA follows: TGTGCCAGCAGTTTATCTACAGGGGGTCAGCCCCAGCATTTT.

This clonotype came up a few times. The V and J genes are TRBV27 and TRBJ1-1; D perhaps matches TRBD1 (5 bases). Germline-derived CDR1 and CDR2 are MNHEY and SMNVEV (reference sequence). CDR3 length: 12 residues. The V end lost 6 bases, the J end lost 8 bases, and 13 bases lay between the germline ends. The CDR3 sequence is CASRAGYTEAFF. The CDR3 coding sequence is TGTGCCAGCAGGGCAGGGTATACCGAAGCTTTCTTT.

The V call is TRBV5-1, the J call TRBJ2-1; 8 nucleotides align to TRBD2. V lost 5 bases to trimming and J lost 7 bases; unmatched junction nucleotides: 5. From germline, CDR1 is SGHRS and CDR2 YFSETQ. CDR3 length equals 13 residues. Here the CDR3 DNA reads TGCGCCAGCAGAGCGGGGGTTTCGAATGAGCAGTTCTTC. Residues: CASRAGVSNEQFF.

The chain has TRBV5-6 and TRBJ2-4, with D perhaps TRBD2 (5 bases). The CDR3 has 14 residues. Germline V gene data show CDR1 as SGHDT and CDR2 as YYEEEE. V dropped 6 bases and J dropped 0 bases, with 10 bases sitting between them. CDR3 loop: CASNSGLAKNIQYF. The CDR3 bases are TGTGCCAGCAACTCGGGGTTAGCCAAAAACATTCAGTACTTC.

This clonotype was found a few times. V and J are TRBV20-1 and TRBJ2-1, with D unresolved. From germline, CDR1 is DFQATT and CDR2 SNEGSKA (reference sequence). The CDR3 runs to 15 residues. V lost 6 bases to trimming and J lost 0 bases, with 15 bases between them. The CDR3 is CSALSRRSSYNEQFF. The CDR3 DNA is TGCAGTGCCCTCTCTCGGCGGAGCTCCTACAATGAGCAGTTCTTC.

In this sample, this clonotype turned up a few times. This chain links TRBV15 with TRBJ1-1; D remains unclear. Per the germline V gene, CDR1 is LNHNV and CDR2 is YYDKDF (reference sequence). The CDR3 loop spans 13 amino acids. V was clipped by 0 bases and J by 7 bases, with 9 bases between them. CDR3 DNA: TGTGCCACCAGCAGAGACAAGTTGGGTGAAGCTTTCTTT. Its translation: CATSRDKLGEAFF.

This chain connects TRBV18 to TRBJ2-1; D tentatively fits TRBD1 or TRBD2 (5 bases each). From germline, CDR1 is KGHSH and CDR2 LQKENI. The CDR3 consists of 14 residues. Trimming stripped 1 base from V and 3 bases from J, with 7 bases between. CDR3 sequence reads: CASSPRDGYNEQFF. The CDR3 coding sequence is TGTGCCAGCTCACCACGGGACGGCTACAATGAGCAGTTCTTC.

Concerning this clonotype: A much larger clonotype is one base distant, so this may be a read error. This sequence joins TRBV20-1 and TRBJ2-5; a weak D match, TRBD1 (6 bases). The DNA end is a closer match to TRBJ2-1, so the J assignment may be wrong. This CDR3 spans 15 amino acids. The germline V gene encodes CDR1 DFQATT and CDR2 SNEGSKA (reference sequence). The CDR3 region has the DNA TGCAGTGCTAGAGACCTCAAGCAGGGACAAGAGACCCAGTTCTTC. It specifies CSARDLKQGQETQFF.

In its sample, this clonotype was seen a few times. This chain connects TRBV12-3 or TRBV12-4 to TRBJ2-2; 8 nucleotides align to TRBD1. Losses at the gene ends were 4 bases for V and 0 bases for J; bases not matched to a gene: 1. This CDR3 has 15 residues. The CDR3 region has the DNA TGTGCCAGCAGTTCGGGACAGGCGAACACCGGGGAGCTGTTTTTT. Protein product: CASSSGQANTGELFF.

The rearrangement links TRBV29-1 to TRBJ2-1; D is ambiguous. CDR3 length: 9 residues. Trimming removed 3 bases at V and 12 bases at J, with 6 bases between. Looked up from germline, CDR1 is SQVTM and CDR2 is ANQGSEA. This CDR3 is CSVEDGQFF. CDR3 sequence (DNA): TGCAGCGTTGAGGATGGGCAGTTCTTC.

This chain connects TRBV6-5 to TRBJ2-7, with D unresolved. This CDR3 is built from 14 residues. The V end lost 2 bases, the J end lost 5 bases, and 13 bases lay between the germline ends. CDR1 is MNHEY and CDR2 is SVGAGI in the germline V gene. For the CDR3, the DNA is TGTGCCAGCAGTTACCTAGGAGAAAGGGACGAGCAGTACTTC. Translating gives CASSYLGERDEQYF.

The V gene is TRBV12-3 or TRBV12-4, the J gene TRBJ1-2; D call uncertain. Trimming stripped 3 bases from V and 8 bases from J, with 13 bases between. The CDR3 spans 13 residues. The CDR3, as DNA: TGTGCCAGCAGTTTTATGCTCGCCGGGGGCTACACCTTC. It is translated as CASSFMLAGGYTF.

The chain links TRBV4-1 to TRBJ2-5, with D possibly matching TRBD2 (6 bases). This CDR3 comprises 13 residues. In germline, CDR1 is MGHRA, CDR2 YSYEKL. V lost 4 bases, J lost 5 bases, and 11 bases lay in between. The CDR3, as DNA: TGCGCCAGCAGCCGCGGGGACGGGGAGACCCAGTACTTC. Amino acid sequence: CASSRGDGETQYF.

This clonotype has more than one count but fewer than ten. The CDR3 protein is CASSLAQENTEAFF. CDR3 nucleotides: TGCGCCAGCAGCTTGGCACAGGAGAACACTGAAGCTTTCTTT. This chain uses TRBV5-1 with TRBJ1-1; a weak D match, TRBD1 (5 bases). CDR1 is SGHRS and CDR2 is YFSETQ in the germline V gene. V was shortened by 0 bases and J by 1 base, with 7 bases between the two germline ends. The CDR3 sequence is 14 residues long.

The gene calls are TRBV20-1 and TRBJ2-1; D gene uncertain. Trimming removed 0 bases at V and 8 bases at J, with 5 bases between. Per the germline V gene, CDR1 is DFQATT and CDR2 is SNEGSKA (reference sequence). The CDR3 spans 11 residues. CDR3 amino acids: CSAREVDEQFF. The CDR3 DNA reads as TGCAGTGCTAGAGAGGTGGATGAGCAGTTCTTC.

This clonotype was recorded at least ten times. The chain couples TRBV12-3 or TRBV12-4 to TRBJ2-5; 7 positions match TRBD1. The CDR3 consists of 13 residues. V lost 2 bases to trimming and J lost 5 bases; unmatched junction nucleotides: 2. CDR3 region: CASSLTRGETQYF. CDR3 coding DNA: TGTGCCAGCAGTTTAACCAGGGGGGAGACCCAGTACTTC.

The chain couples TRBV25-1 to TRBJ2-5; 7 bases are shared with TRBD2. V was pared by 1 base and J by 11 bases, with 4 bases of the junction left unmatched. Germline V CDR1 and CDR2: MGHDK, SYGVNS. The CDR3 sequence is 12 residues long. The CDR3 is CASSELGREQYF. In DNA, the CDR3 is TGTGCCAGCAGTGAATTAGGGAGGGAGCAGTACTTC. The whole variable domain, filled in from reference TRBV25-1 and TRBJ2-5, reads EADIYQTPRYLVIGTGKKITLECSQTMGHDKMYWYQQDPGMELHLIHYSYGVNSTEKGDLSSESTVSRIRTEHFPLTLESARPSHTSQYLCASSELGREQYFGPGTRLLVL.